These 4 T cell receptor beta chains came from one sample sequenced in a study of T-cell memory formation after mild COVID-19. From the 5' RACE reads, TCRdb called clonotypes with MiXCR, one entry per CDR3 protein. The table shows just over 300,000 distinct CDR3 sequences, with roughly 19% occurring only once. The sequenced sample was PBMCs or a T cell subset sorted from them (not recorded which). These receptors all come from a man aged 18 to 30 who had mild COVID-19 (a few samples of this study predate the infection). Cell type and time point are not known.

CDR3 protein: CASSYSRAGGQRDTQYF. The CDR3 nucleotides are TGTGCCAGCAGTTACTCGAGAGCGGGGGGCCAAAGGGATACGCAGTATTTT. The V gene is TRBV6-6, the J gene TRBJ2-3; 9 bases are shared with TRBD2. Per germline, CDR1 MNHNY and CDR2 SVGAGI (reference sequence). The CDR3 runs 17 residues. With V trimmed by 0 bases and J by 6 bases, 10 bases remained unmatched.

This clonotype was counted between two and nine times. The gene calls are TRBV10-3 and TRBJ1-2; no definite D call. Trimming took 3 bases from V and 4 from J, leaving 12 bases between them. Germline assignment: CDR1 ENHRY and CDR2 SYGVKD. This CDR3 region has 14 residues. CDR3 coding DNA: TGTGCCATCAGTGATGCCGGGATCCTCTATGGCTACACCTTC. It translates to CAISDAGILYGYTF.

In regard to this clonotype: The junction differs from germline at one of its ends, possibly a read error. The chain carries TRBV4-3 and TRBJ1-2; 10 nucleotides match TRBD1. Germline values: CDR1 LGHNA, CDR2 YSLEER. The CDR3 runs to 13 residues. The CDR3 region is CASSPLDRGRREF. The CDR3 DNA reads TGCGCCAGCAGCCCCCTCGACAGGGGGCGCCGGGAATTC.

This clonotype was seen repeatedly, ten times or more. The chain couples TRBV4-3 to TRBJ2-3; 12 nucleotides line up with TRBD2. The CDR3 totals 17 residues. The V gene end was trimmed by 0 bases and the J gene end by 3 bases; junction bases not matched to a gene: 4. Germline CDR1 and CDR2: LGHNA and YSLEER. CDR3 nucleotides: TGCGCCAGCAGCCAAGAACTAGCGGGGGGCCCGACAGATACGCAGTATTTT. Encoded protein: CASSQELAGGPTDTQYF.